Listed below are T cell receptor beta chains from one sample, sequenced in a study of T cell repertoires in cytomegalovirus infection. TCRdb redid the calling of the reads with MiXCR, one entry per CDR3 protein. The sample yields about 920,000 distinct CDR3 sequences, roughly a third seen once. Their antigens are not known. The source was cultured CD8+ T cells from PBMCs, collected from culture after CMV antigen stimulation. Receptors were obtained from a human donor in good health (CMV status not recorded). Some clones in this sample may be carry-over from other donors' samples. CDR3s include the opening cysteine and the closing phenylalanine or tryptophan. D genes are given only for firm matches. The size field is filled for only some rows; it gives once, few, many or a size class.

CDR3 DNA: TGCAGTGCTAGAGAAAGTGACAGGGGATTCGATCAGCCCCAGCATTTT
CDR3 protein: CSARESDRGFDQPQHF
J gene: TRBJ1-5
clone size: .
V gene: TRBV20-1
D gene: TRBD1

CDR3 DNA: TGTGCCAGCAGTTTCGGGTTCAACAGGTCTCCAGGTCAGCCCCAGCATTTT
CDR3 protein: CASSFGFNRSPGQPQHF
J gene: TRBJ1-5
clone size: few
V gene: TRBV12-3/TRBV12-4
D gene: .

CDR3 DNA: TGTGCCAGCAGTTACTCGAAAAGTACAACGCTTGGCTATGACTACACCTTC
CDR3 protein: CASSYSKSTTLGYDYTF
J gene: TRBJ1-2
clone size: once
V gene: TRBV6-2/TRBV6-3
D gene: .

CDR3 DNA: TGTGCCAGCAGTTACTCGGCGGCCGACACTGAAGCTTTCTTT
CDR3 protein: CASSYSAADTEAFF
J gene: TRBJ1-1
clone size: few
V gene: TRBV6-5
D gene: .

CDR3 DNA: TGTGCCAGCAGTTACTCGTCGCGGGGGGCCCGGGATACGCAGTATTTT
CDR3 protein: CASSYSSRGARDTQYF
J gene: TRBJ2-3
clone size: .
V gene: TRBV6-6
D gene: TRBD2

CDR3 DNA: TGTGCCAGCAGCGTAGCCGGGACAGGGGGTGGTCGTGGCTACACCTTC
CDR3 protein: CASSVAGTGGGRGYTF
J gene: TRBJ1-2
clone size: many
V gene: TRBV9
D gene: TRBD1

CDR3 DNA: TGTGCCAGCAGCGCAACCGGGACTAGCGGGGAGTCGCCTTCCTACGAGCAGTACTTC
CDR3 protein: CASSATGTSGESPSYEQYF
J gene: TRBJ2-7
clone size: .
V gene: TRBV7-6
D gene: TRBD2

CDR3 DNA: TGTGCCAGCAGGGACACCGGGACTAGCGAAGAGACCCAGTACTTC
CDR3 protein: CASRDTGTSEETQYF
J gene: TRBJ2-5
clone size: many
V gene: TRBV7-2
D gene: TRBD2

CDR3 DNA: TGTGCCAGCAGTGAGCCGGTAGCGGGGGGCACAGATACGCAGTATTTT
CDR3 protein: CASSEPVAGGTDTQYF
J gene: TRBJ2-3
clone size: few
V gene: TRBV25-1
D gene: TRBD2

CDR3 DNA: TGTGCCAGCAGTCAAAACAGGGGAAGCCCCTACAATGAGCAGTTCTTC
CDR3 protein: CASSQNRGSPYNEQFF
J gene: TRBJ2-1
clone size: .
V gene: TRBV7-8
D gene: TRBD1

CDR3 DNA: TGTGCCAGCACCACTAGCACAGATACGCAGTATTTT
CDR3 protein: CASTTSTDTQYF
J gene: TRBJ2-3
clone size: few
V gene: TRBV27
D gene: .

CDR3 DNA: TGCGCCAGCATCCCTCGGGGGAGGGACGAGCAGTACTTC
CDR3 protein: CASIPRGRDEQYF
J gene: TRBJ2-7
clone size: .
V gene: TRBV5-1
D gene: TRBD2

CDR3 DNA: TGTGCCAGCAGCAACCTCCTAGGGGGGGGTGATGGCTACACCTTC
CDR3 protein: CASSNLLGGGDGYTF
J gene: TRBJ1-2
clone size: .
V gene: TRBV7-9
D gene: .

CDR3 DNA: TGTGCCAGCAGCTCCCTCAGGACAGGGGGACTTCAGCCCCAGCATTTT
CDR3 protein: CASSSLRTGGLQPQHF
J gene: TRBJ1-5
clone size: .
V gene: TRBV27
D gene: TRBD1

CDR3 DNA: TGTGCCAGCAGTTTTGGGGACAGGGGAACCGGGGAGCTGTTTTTT
CDR3 protein: CASSFGDRGTGELFF
J gene: TRBJ2-2
clone size: .
V gene: TRBV12-3/TRBV12-4
D gene: TRBD1

CDR3 DNA: TGTGCCAGCAGCTTAGCGCAAAGGGGGGAAGCTTTCTTT
CDR3 protein: CASSLAQRGEAFF
J gene: TRBJ1-1
clone size: .
V gene: TRBV7-8
D gene: .

CDR3 DNA: TGTGCCACCCAGCTTTACCCTTCCTCCTACGAGCAGTACTTC
CDR3 protein: CATQLYPSSYEQYF
J gene: TRBJ2-7
clone size: .
V gene: TRBV2
D gene: .

CDR3 DNA: TGTGCCAGCAGCTTTATGGCTCCTTACAATGAGCAGTTCTTC
CDR3 protein: CASSFMAPYNEQFF
J gene: TRBJ2-1
clone size: many
V gene: TRBV7-8
D gene: .

CDR3 DNA: TGTGCCAGCGATACCTACAATGAGCAGTTCTTC
CDR3 protein: CASDTYNEQFF
J gene: TRBJ2-1
clone size: .
V gene: TRBV5-8
D gene: .

CDR3 DNA: TGTGCCAGCAGTGTGGGACTTCAAGAGACCCAGTACTTC
CDR3 protein: CASSVGLQETQYF
J gene: TRBJ2-5
clone size: many
V gene: TRBV28
D gene: .

CDR3 DNA: TGTGCCAGCAGTTTATCGTATAAGGGGGCCCCGGAGGGCTACACCTTC
CDR3 protein: CASSLSYKGAPEGYTF
J gene: TRBJ1-2
clone size: few
V gene: TRBV27
D gene: TRBD1

CDR3 DNA: TGTGCCAGCAGGGGGGGACAGGGGATTTCCTACGAGCAGTACTTC
CDR3 protein: CASRGGQGISYEQYF
J gene: TRBJ2-7
clone size: .
V gene: TRBV6-6
D gene: TRBD1

CDR3 DNA: TGTGCCAGCAGTTACATCGGGGGGGGCACAGATACGCAGTATTTT
CDR3 protein: CASSYIGGGTDTQYF
J gene: TRBJ2-3
clone size: few
V gene: TRBV6-6
D gene: TRBD2

CDR3 DNA: TGTGCCAGCAGCCAAACAGGGGGGAGCTATGGCTACACCTTC
CDR3 protein: CASSQTGGSYGYTF
J gene: TRBJ1-2
clone size: few
V gene: TRBV4-2
D gene: TRBD1

CDR3 DNA: TGTGCCAGCAGTTTAACGGGAACCCTCGCACCCCTCCACTTT
CDR3 protein: CASSLTGTLAPLHF
J gene: TRBJ1-6
clone size: .
V gene: TRBV27
D gene: .

CDR3 DNA: TGTGCCAGCAGCGTAGAGATGAACTTCCAAGAGACCCAGTACTTC
CDR3 protein: CASSVEMNFQETQYF
J gene: TRBJ2-5
clone size: .
V gene: TRBV9
D gene: .

CDR3 DNA: TGCGCCAGCAGCCCACTAGCGGCCTACGAGCAGTACTTC
CDR3 protein: CASSPLAAYEQYF
J gene: TRBJ2-7
clone size: .
V gene: TRBV4-1
D gene: TRBD2

CDR3 DNA: TGTGTCAGCAGCACCCTGGGGGGGGGCAGTGGCTACACCTTC
CDR3 protein: CVSSTLGGGSGYTF
J gene: TRBJ1-2
clone size: .
V gene: TRBV7-6
D gene: .

CDR3 DNA: TGTGCCACCAGCAGATATTTGGAGCGGGGAGGAGATACGCAGTATTTT
CDR3 protein: CATSRYLERGGDTQYF
J gene: TRBJ2-3
clone size: .
V gene: TRBV15
D gene: TRBD2

CDR3 DNA: TGTGCCAGTAGTATCAGGCGGCTCCCAGGCGGCTACACCTTC
CDR3 protein: CASSIRRLPGGYTF
J gene: TRBJ1-2
clone size: few
V gene: TRBV19
D gene: .

CDR3 DNA: TGTGCCAGCACCCCTAGTTGGGATACGCAGTATTTT
CDR3 protein: CASTPSWDTQYF
J gene: TRBJ2-3
clone size: many
V gene: TRBV12-3/TRBV12-4
D gene: .

CDR3 DNA: TGTGCCAGCAGCTCTAGCGGGGGGGCTCAGACCCAGTACTTC
CDR3 protein: CASSSSGGAQTQYF
J gene: TRBJ2-5
clone size: few
V gene: TRBV7-9
D gene: TRBD2

CDR3 DNA: TGTGCCAGCAGTTGGACAGGGGGCGTTGAGCAGTTCTTC
CDR3 protein: CASSWTGGVEQFF
J gene: TRBJ2-1
clone size: few
V gene: TRBV14
D gene: TRBD1

CDR3 DNA: TGTGCCAGCGAGCCTGTTCGGACTGAAGCTTTCTTT
CDR3 protein: CASEPVRTEAFF
J gene: TRBJ1-1
clone size: few
V gene: TRBV7-9
D gene: .

CDR3 DNA: TGCGCCAGCAGCTTGGGCAGGAGTCCTGCCCCGAACACTGAAGCTTTCTTT
CDR3 protein: CASSLGRSPAPNTEAFF
J gene: TRBJ1-1
clone size: .
V gene: TRBV5-1
D gene: .

CDR3 DNA: TGTGCCAGCAGCTTAGTCACGGCGAGCAATCAGCCCCAGCATTTT
CDR3 protein: CASSLVTASNQPQHF
J gene: TRBJ1-5
clone size: many
V gene: TRBV7-8
D gene: .

CDR3 DNA: TGTGCCAGCAGCCGATCTACAGGGGACAACACTGAAGCTTTCTTT
CDR3 protein: CASSRSTGDNTEAFF
J gene: TRBJ1-1
clone size: .
V gene: TRBV13
D gene: TRBD1

CDR3 DNA: TGTGCCAGCAGCTTAGAACCCGGGACGCTAGCGATTACCTACGAGCAGTACTTC
CDR3 protein: CASSLEPGTLAITYEQYF
J gene: TRBJ2-7
clone size: many
V gene: TRBV7-8
D gene: .

CDR3 DNA: TGTGCCAGCAGCTCCCCTGGACATGACTCTGGGGCCAACGTCCTGACTTTC
CDR3 protein: CASSSPGHDSGANVLTF
J gene: TRBJ2-6
clone size: few
V gene: TRBV5-6
D gene: .

CDR3 DNA: TGTGCCACCAGCTCCCGGGACTCCGAAAAGACCCAGTACTTC
CDR3 protein: CATSSRDSEKTQYF
J gene: TRBJ2-5
clone size: .
V gene: TRBV15
D gene: .

CDR3 DNA: TGTGCTAGCAGACTAGTCGGGACACTTTATAGCAATCAGCCCCAGCATTTT
CDR3 protein: CASRLVGTLYSNQPQHF
J gene: TRBJ1-5
clone size: few
V gene: TRBV6-5
D gene: .

CDR3 DNA: TGCGCCAGCAGCCAAGGACAGGCCAACACTGAAGCTTTCTTT
CDR3 protein: CASSQGQANTEAFF
J gene: TRBJ1-1
clone size: few
V gene: TRBV4-3
D gene: .

CDR3 DNA: TGTGCCAGCAGTTACTCGAGTTTGGGGGAGACCCAGTACTTC
CDR3 protein: CASSYSSLGETQYF
J gene: TRBJ2-5
clone size: .
V gene: TRBV6-5
D gene: .

CDR3 DNA: TGTGCCAGCAGTTTTGTGGTTCGGAAGGATGAGCAGTTCTTC
CDR3 protein: CASSFVVRKDEQFF
J gene: TRBJ2-1
clone size: .
V gene: TRBV27
D gene: .

CDR3 DNA: TGTGCCAGCAGCTTTCTCGACAGGGGTAGTGGAGAGACCCAGTACTTC
CDR3 protein: CASSFLDRGSGETQYF
J gene: TRBJ2-5
clone size: few
V gene: TRBV7-9
D gene: TRBD1

CDR3 DNA: TGTGCCAGCAGCTTGGGGTGGCAGGGGACAACTAATGAAAAACTGTTTTTT
CDR3 protein: CASSLGWQGTTNEKLFF
J gene: TRBJ1-4
clone size: .
V gene: TRBV7-9
D gene: .

CDR3 DNA: TGCAGTGCTATGACAGGGTGGGGTACAGATACGCAGTATTTT
CDR3 protein: CSAMTGWGTDTQYF
J gene: TRBJ2-3
clone size: .
V gene: TRBV20-1
D gene: TRBD1

CDR3 DNA: TGTGCCAGCAGCACCCTAGACAGGGTGGCCTACAATGAGCAGTTCTTC
CDR3 protein: CASSTLDRVAYNEQFF
J gene: TRBJ2-1
clone size: many
V gene: TRBV7-9
D gene: TRBD1

CDR3 DNA: TGTGCCAGCAGCCTCAGCGGGCCCTCCTACAATGAGCAGTTCTTC
CDR3 protein: CASSLSGPSYNEQFF
J gene: TRBJ2-1
clone size: .
V gene: TRBV11-3
D gene: .

CDR3 DNA: TGTGCCAGCAGCCAAGATTTCCAGGGGCGCTCACCCCTCCACTTT
CDR3 protein: CASSQDFQGRSPLHF
J gene: TRBJ1-6
clone size: .
V gene: TRBV14
D gene: .

CDR3 DNA: TGTGCCAGCATAGGGACAGCTTACTTTAACTATGGCTACACCTTC
CDR3 protein: CASIGTAYFNYGYTF
J gene: TRBJ1-2
clone size: .
V gene: TRBV12-3/TRBV12-4
D gene: TRBD1

CDR3 DNA: TGTGCCAGCAGCCCCCAGCGACGGGCTAACTATGGCTACACCTTC
CDR3 protein: CASSPQRRANYGYTF
J gene: TRBJ1-2
clone size: .
V gene: TRBV3-1
D gene: .

CDR3 DNA: TGTGCCAGCAGCCCTAGGGGCGGGGTTCAGCCCCAGCATTTT
CDR3 protein: CASSPRGGVQPQHF
J gene: TRBJ1-5
clone size: many
V gene: TRBV7-8
D gene: .

CDR3 DNA: TGTGCCAGCAGTGATCTTGAAGAGGCTACGCAGTATTTT
CDR3 protein: CASSDLEEATQYF
J gene: TRBJ2-3
clone size: .
V gene: TRBV2
D gene: .

CDR3 DNA: TGTGCCAGCAGCTTAGAGTCTGAGGAGCTGTTTTTT
CDR3 protein: CASSLESEELFF
J gene: TRBJ2-2
clone size: many
V gene: TRBV7-2
D gene: .

CDR3 DNA: TGTGCCAGCAGCGCCGGGGACAGCTGGCCCTCCTACGAGCAGTACTTC
CDR3 protein: CASSAGDSWPSYEQYF
J gene: TRBJ2-7
clone size: few
V gene: TRBV5-8
D gene: TRBD1

CDR3 DNA: TGTGCCAGCAGCGCAGGAACAGGGGTTCCCTACAATGAGCAGTTCTTC
CDR3 protein: CASSAGTGVPYNEQFF
J gene: TRBJ2-1
clone size: many
V gene: TRBV7-8
D gene: TRBD1

CDR3 DNA: TGTGCCAGCAGTTTTCCGGACAGGGTTGTTCCATTCTCTGGGGCCAACGTCCTGACTTTC
CDR3 protein: CASSFPDRVVPFSGANVLTF
J gene: TRBJ2-6
clone size: few
V gene: TRBV27
D gene: TRBD1

CDR3 DNA: TGTGCCAGCAGCCACCACCAGGCTAGCGGGGGGGCTAAATCCTACAATGAGCAGTTCTTC
CDR3 protein: CASSHHQASGGAKSYNEQFF
J gene: TRBJ2-1
clone size: .
V gene: TRBV3-1
D gene: TRBD2

CDR3 DNA: TGTGCCAGCAGCTTAGAGCGGTACGAGCAGTACTTC
CDR3 protein: CASSLERYEQYF
J gene: TRBJ2-7
clone size: many
V gene: TRBV7-9
D gene: .